This T cell receptor beta chain derives from a study of response to subunit inactivated influenza vaccine. Study outcomes and limitations: Few new T cells, the authors suggested, are recruited by each seasonal influenza vaccination.

In regard to this clonotype: Its antigen is unknown.

TCRdb re-called the RT-PCR reads through MiXCR, storing one row per CDR3 protein. The sample includes a few hundred thousand distinct CDR3 sequences, 11% of them seen just once. V was clipped by 0 bases and J by 4 bases; unmatched bases: 11. The CDR3 has 19 amino acids. CDR1 SGHAT and CDR2 FQNNGV come from the germline V gene. This specimen consisted of PBMCs from blood, obtained about 40 days after vaccination. This chain uses TRBV11-2 with TRBJ2-6, with 8 bases identical to TRBD1. This TCR derives from a man aged 45 to 65 who received an inactivated influenza vaccine. The CDR3 region is CASSLEPGQAYRGANVLTF. The CDR3 nucleotides read TGTGCCAGCAGCTTAGAACCGGGACAGGCCTACAGAGGGGCCAACGTCCTGACTTTC. Full variable domain (remainder filled in from reference TRBV11-2 and TRBJ2-6): EAGVAQSPRYKIIEKRQSVAFWCNPISGHATLYWYQQILGQGPKLLIQFQNNGVVDDSQLPKDRFSAERLKGVDSTLKIQPAKLEDSAVYLCASSLEPGQAYRGANVLTFGAGSRLTVL.